The TCR beta chain described here comes from a study of PD-1 blockade in classical Hodgkin lymphoma. Whole-study context: Each patient was given nivolumab 3 mg/kg through a vein every 2 weeks.

Study-level results: Nivolumab initiated under 1 year post-ASCT led to patient exclusion. Newly diagnosed patients were reported to start with lower TCR diversity than healthy donors. Repertoires differed for reasons still undefined, possibly disease activity or prior therapy.

Deletions cut 0 bases from V and 6 bases from J, with 13 bases between. The CDR3 runs to 15 residues. The germline CDR1 and CDR2 sequences are SGDLS and YYNGEE. Method: immunoSEQ multiplex PCR; TCRdb's copy keeps in-frame clones and lacks some. The sample lists fewer than 20,000 clones; over 70% were seen once. This clone has only one observation. Its antigen is not identified. Autologous stem cell transplantation was followed by relapse in every patient, and brentuximab vedotin exposure varied. The starting material was peripheral blood mononuclear cells (PBMCs), obtained before the second cycle of nivolumab. V gene TRBV9 combines with J gene TRBJ1-5; no clear D gene. This TCR was sampled from a human donor with classical Hodgkin lymphoma. The CDR3 reads CASSVGGARSQPQHF. CDR3 DNA: TGTGCCAGCAGCGTAGGGGGTGCCCGGTCTCAGCCCCAGCATTTT.